Following are 16 T cell receptor beta chains from one sample sequenced in a study of T-cell reconstitution after alpha-beta-depleted transplantation in children. A TCRbeta library incorporating unique molecular identifiers was prepared. From the PCR reads, TCRdb called clonotypes with MiXCR, one entry per CDR3 protein. This sample has hundreds of thousands of distinct CDR3 sequences, with approximately 10% found just once. The sequencing used PBMCs from the stem cell graft donor, collected from the stem cell graft. The receptors were sampled from a human donor who donated a stem cell graft to a child with acute myeloid leukemia.

This clonotype was seen at least ten times. The rearrangement links TRBV6-1 to TRBJ2-1; D remains ambiguous. The CDR3 runs to 14 residues. The V end was cut by 6 bases, the J end by 0 bases, with 9 bases between. Germline V lookup: CDR1 MNHNS, CDR2 SASEGT. The CDR3 bases are TGTGCCAGCAGCGACCCCGGCTCCTACAATGAGCAGTTCTTC. This encodes CASSDPGSYNEQFF.

V usage is TRBV5-1 and J usage is TRBJ2-1; possibly TRBD1 or TRBD2 for D (5 bases each). The V gene lost 0 bases and the J gene lost 7 bases, with 11 bases spanning the gap. Germline values: CDR1 SGHRS, CDR2 YFSETQ. CDR3 length: 14 residues. CDR3: CASSLGDRSNEQFF. The CDR3 nucleotides are TGCGCCAGCAGCTTGGGGGACCGGTCGAATGAGCAGTTCTTC.

This clonotype was counted only a few times. The chain is built from TRBV20-1 and TRBJ2-7; 13 bases are shared with TRBD2. V trimming: 6 bases; J trimming: 7 bases; junction bases outside the gene matches: 12. CDR3 size: 15 residues. Germline-derived CDR1 and CDR2 are DFQATT and SNEGSKA (reference sequence). The DNA of the CDR3 is TGCAGTGCGACCCAACTAGCGGGAGGGTCTAGGGAGCAGTACTTC. The encoded protein is CSATQLAGGSREQYF.

This clonotype appeared a few times. The rearrangement uses TRBV7-9 and TRBJ2-1; D is unclear. The CDR3 sequence is 13 residues long. CDR1 SEHNR and CDR2 FQNEAQ come from the germline V gene (reference sequence). V lost 8 bases, J lost 5 bases, and 13 bases lay in between. The CDR3: CASLKNLDNEQFF. CDR3 in DNA: TGTGCCAGCCTTAAGAATTTAGACAATGAGCAGTTCTTC.

This clonotype was recorded at least ten times. This rearrangement joins TRBV5-1 to TRBJ2-1; TRBD2 matches at 13 bases. V shed 3 bases, J shed 8 bases, and the junction held 20 bases outside the gene matches. The CDR3 sequence is 20 residues long. CDR1 SGHRS and CDR2 YFSETQ come from the germline V gene. This CDR3 reads CASSSLPGLAGPRAADEQFF. Written as DNA, the CDR3 is TGCGCCAGCAGCTCCTTACCGGGACTAGCGGGACCACGGGCCGCCGATGAGCAGTTCTTC.

This clonotype was seen a few times. The germline gene is not matched at one end of the junction; a read error may be the cause. The chain employs TRBV9 and TRBJ2-2; the D is unclear. The germline gives CDR1 SGDLS, CDR2 YYNGEE. CDR3 size: 17 residues. As DNA, the CDR3 is TGTGCCAGCAGCGTAGCTGTAGGCACAACGAACGCCGGGGAGCTGTTTTTT. Translated: CASSVAVGTTNAGELFF.

The chain links TRBV11-2 to TRBJ1-6, with D perhaps TRBD1 (5 bases). V lost 3 bases and J lost 9, with 15 bases in between. This CDR3 is built from 15 residues. CDR1 is SGHAT and CDR2 is FQNNGV in the germline V gene. This CDR3 reads CASSLTDSTSSPLHF. CDR3 DNA sequence: TGTGCCAGCAGCTTGACAGACTCCACTAGTTCACCCCTCCACTTT.

The chain joins TRBV6-2 or TRBV6-3 to TRBJ1-2; D possibly corresponds to TRBD1 (6 bases). CDR3 length: 13 residues. The V gene lost 5 bases and the J gene lost 4 bases, with 11 bases spanning the gap. From germline, CDR1 is MNHEY and CDR2 SVGEGT. This CDR3 is CASSKQGAYGYTF. CDR3 coding DNA: TGTGCCAGCAGTAAACAGGGTGCCTATGGCTACACCTTC.

This clonotype was observed at least ten times. The CDR3 DNA reads TGCAGTGCTAGGAGGCGGGGATACACCGGGGAGCTGTTTTTT. The encoded protein is CSARRRGYTGELFF. The gene calls are TRBV20-1 and TRBJ2-2, with a weak D call TRBD2 (6 bases). Germline loops: CDR1 DFQATT, CDR2 SNEGSKA (reference sequence). CDR3 size: 14 residues. Trimming took off 3 bases at V and 3 bases at J, with 11 bases between the two ends.

A few counts support this clonotype. The V call is TRBV4-2, the J call TRBJ2-3, with D perhaps TRBD2 (5 bases). With 0 bases removed from V and 5 bases from J, the gap between germline ends came to 21 bases. CDR3 length equals 18 residues. CDR1 is LGHNA and CDR2 is YNFKEQ in the germline V gene. CDR3 amino acids: CASSQDLPPTTAQDTQYF. The CDR3 DNA sequence: TGTGCCAGCAGCCAAGATCTTCCTCCGACTACGGCCCAAGATACGCAGTATTTT.

This clonotype has just a few counts. The gene calls are TRBV20-1 and TRBJ1-1; tentative D call: TRBD1 (6 bases). This CDR3 is built from 17 residues. Germline V gene lookup returns CDR1 DFQATT and CDR2 SNEGSKA (reference sequence). Trimming cost V 3 bases and J 6 bases, with 26 bases left between them. The CDR3 is CSAREAQGKNFKAEAFF. CDR3 nucleotides: TGCAGTGCTAGGGAGGCCCAGGGGAAAAACTTCAAAGCTGAAGCTTTCTTT.

This clonotype was observed a handful of times. This sequence joins TRBV9 and TRBJ1-1; D is perhaps TRBD1 (6 bases). V dropped 4 bases and J dropped 5 bases, with 12 bases sitting between them. There are 13 residues in the CDR3. The V gene's germline CDR1 is SGDLS and CDR2 YYNGEE. The CDR3 sequence: CASSFTGWTEAFF. The CDR3 DNA reads TGTGCCAGCAGCTTCACAGGGTGGACTGAAGCTTTCTTT.

This clonotype was found many times. The J gene is TRBJ2-7, the V gene TRBV2; D perhaps matches TRBD2 (6 bases). The V and J ends lost 6 bases and 1 base respectively, with 13 bases between them. Germline V CDR1 and CDR2: SNHLY, FYNNEI. CDR3 length: 14 amino acids. This CDR3 reads CASRGTGGSYEQYF. The DNA of the CDR3 is TGTGCCAGCAGGGGGACCGGGGGTTCCTACGAGCAGTACTTC.

This clonotype was counted only a few times. The V call is TRBV15, the J call TRBJ2-7; TRBD2 agrees at 9 bases. The CDR3 contains 19 residues. Germline V gene data show CDR1 as LNHNV and CDR2 as YYDKDF (reference sequence). V trimming: 3 bases; J trimming: 3 bases; junction bases outside the gene matches: 18. The CDR3 sequence: CATSRAQGLAGIPNYEQYF. DNA of the CDR3: TGTGCCACCAGCAGGGCCCAGGGGCTAGCGGGAATCCCCAACTACGAGCAGTACTTC.

In this sample, this clonotype turned up a few times. The chain has TRBV20-1 and TRBJ2-7, with TRBD2 matching 8 bases. Germline CDR1 reads DFQATT; CDR2 reads SNEGSKA (reference sequence). The CDR3 is made up of 12 amino acids. DNA of the CDR3: TGCAAGAGCGGGAGAGACTCCTACGAGCAGTACTTC. Its protein is CKSGRDSYEQYF.

This clonotype was seen a few times. CDR3 residues: CASSLGLRTSGRKAINEQFF. DNA for the CDR3: TGTGCCAGCAGCTTAGGGCTCCGGACTAGCGGGAGAAAGGCCATCAATGAGCAGTTCTTC. The chain combines TRBV7-2 with TRBJ2-1, with 13 bases identical to TRBD2. Germline V gene data show CDR1 as SGHTA and CDR2 as FQGNSA. With V trimmed by 1 base and J by 6 bases, 15 bases remained unmatched. This CDR3 has 20 residues.